Below, 22 T cell receptor beta chains from the same sample are listed, as sequenced in a study of blood T cell repertoires in COVID-19. Repertoires were generated with immunoSEQ multiplex PCR, while TCRdb's copy carries only in-frame clones and drops some. Of some 130,000 clones listed, roughly 80% are singletons. The specimen sequenced was peripheral blood. The receptors derive from a man aged 55 to 70 who had recovered from COVID-19.

V and J are TRBV19 and TRBJ1-2; perhaps TRBD1 as D (6 bases). With 5 bases removed from V and 6 bases from J, the gap between germline ends came to 13 bases. The germline V gene has CDR1 LNHDA and CDR2 SQIVND (reference sequence). The CDR3 is 13 residues long. CDR3 in amino acids: CASSWGRRDGYTF. In DNA form, the CDR3 reads TGTGCCAGTAGTTGGGGGCGTCGAGATGGCTACACCTTC. The variable domain in full, with the rest retrieved from reference TRBV19 and TRBJ1-2, is DGGITQSPKYLFRKEGQNVTLSCEQNLNHDAMYWYRQDPGQGLRLIYYSQIVNDFQKGDIAEGYSVSREKKESFPLTVTSAQKNPTAFYLCASSWGRRDGYTFGSGTRLTVV.

J is TRBJ2-1 and V is TRBV5-6; no clear D. The CDR3 contains 11 residues. Germline assignment: CDR1 SGHDT and CDR2 YYEEEE. The V and J ends lost 2 bases and 10 bases respectively, with 7 bases between them. The CDR3 nucleotides read TGTGCCAGCAGCTTCGTCCGGGAGCAGTTCTTC. Its translation is CASSFVREQFF.

This clone appeared a few times. V is TRBV28 and J is TRBJ1-5, with D unclear. With 5 bases removed from V and 7 bases from J, the gap between germline ends came to 15 bases. Germline CDR1 and CDR2: MDHEN and SYDVKM. This CDR3 spans 14 amino acids. This CDR3 reads CASSPRAGGQPQHF. For the CDR3, the DNA is TGTGCCAGCAGTCCCAGAGCCGGCGGGCAGCCCCAGCATTTT.

This clone was recorded only once. The chain uses TRBV5-1 and TRBJ1-4; weak D call: TRBD1 (6 bases). Per the germline V gene, CDR1 is SGHRS and CDR2 is YFSETQ. The ends were cut back, 0 bases at V and 0 bases at J, with 9 bases in the middle. This CDR3 is built from 16 residues. This CDR3 reads CASSLGGDTTNEKLFF. The CDR3 coding sequence is TGCGCCAGCAGCTTGGGAGGGGACACAACTAATGAAAAACTGTTTTTT.

This chain connects TRBV7-2 to TRBJ2-3; TRBD2 is a possible D gene (6 bases). The CDR3 contains 14 residues. V lost 5 bases and J 0 bases, leaving 9 bases between the germline ends. Germline V gene data show CDR1 as SGHTA and CDR2 as FQGNSA. CDR3 residues: CASSRDFSTDTQYF. The CDR3 bases are TGTGCCAGCAGCCGGGACTTTAGCACAGATACGCAGTATTTT.

CDR3 region: CASSGGNRAAEAFF. CDR3 coding DNA: TGTGCCAGCAGCGGAGGAAACAGGGCGGCTGAAGCTTTCTTT. The V call is TRBV6-5, the J call TRBJ1-1; TRBD1 is a possible D gene (6 bases). V lost 6 bases and J 6 bases, leaving 17 bases between the germline ends. The CDR3 covers 14 residues. The germline gives CDR1 MNHEY, CDR2 SVGAGI.

The chain uses TRBV11-2 and TRBJ2-3; possible D gene TRBD2, 6 bases. V lost 3 bases to trimming and J lost 9 bases, with 22 bases between them. The V gene's germline CDR1 is SGHAT and CDR2 FQNNGV. The CDR3 extends over 16 amino acids. The CDR3 reads CASSFFKGAAGGTQYF. The CDR3 nucleotides are TGTGCCAGCAGCTTTTTTAAGGGAGCAGCGGGCGGCACGCAGTATTTT.

The rearrangement links TRBV29-1 to TRBJ1-1, with D perhaps TRBD1 (5 bases). V shed 6 bases and J shed 6 bases, with 17 bases lying between them. Germline assignment: CDR1 SQVTM and CDR2 ANQGSEA. There are 13 residues in the CDR3. CDR3 amino acids: CSVPPVGDSEAFF. CDR3 nucleotide sequence: TGCAGCGTACCGCCAGTGGGGGACTCTGAAGCTTTCTTT.

This clone was recorded a few times. V usage is TRBV27 and J usage is TRBJ1-2; tentatively, D is TRBD1 (5 bases). CDR1 and CDR2 from the germline V gene are MNHEY and SMNVEV (reference sequence). There are 12 residues in the CDR3. The germline V and J ends were trimmed by 8 bases and 4 bases, with 11 bases remaining between them. CDR3 in amino acids: CASWGRIYGYTF. DNA for the CDR3: TGTGCCAGCTGGGGCAGGATCTATGGCTACACCTTC.

The rearrangement links TRBV19 to TRBJ1-5; 7 bases agree with TRBD1. V dropped 4 bases and J dropped 6; count of bases not matched to a gene: 9. The CDR3 is 15 residues long. CDR1 is LNHDA, CDR2 SQIVND, per germline (reference sequence). Written as DNA, the CDR3 is TGTGCCAGTAGTACCCCCGACAGGGTGGGTCAGCCCCAGCATTTT. Amino acid sequence: CASSTPDRVGQPQHF.

The chain recombines TRBV7-3 with TRBJ2-2; D is possibly TRBD2 (6 bases). The CDR3 runs to 18 residues. Germline CDR1 and CDR2: SGHTA and FQGTGA. V was trimmed by 5 bases and J by 1 base, leaving 20 bases between them. The CDR3: CASSPHPAVGGNTGELFF. In DNA form, the CDR3 reads TGTGCCAGCAGCCCCCACCCTGCGGTGGGGGGGAACACCGGGGAGCTGTTTTTT.

The V call is TRBV18, the J call TRBJ1-1, with D possibly being TRBD1 (5 bases). The CDR3 contains 13 residues. CDR1 is KGHSH, CDR2 LQKENI, per germline. Trimming shortened V by 2 bases and J by 2 bases, and 6 bases separated the two germline ends. The CDR3 loop reads CASSPGANTEAFF. As DNA, the CDR3 is TGTGCCAGCTCACCAGGGGCTAACACTGAAGCTTTCTTT.

The J gene is TRBJ1-1, the V gene TRBV6-2 or TRBV6-3; TRBD1 aligns across 10 bases. In germline, CDR1 is MNHEY, CDR2 SVGEGT. Trimming took 6 bases from V and 7 from J; bases not matched to a gene: 8. The CDR3 runs to 14 residues. The CDR3 here is CASSPDGTGDEAFF. The CDR3 DNA sequence: TGTGCCAGCAGCCCCGACGGGACAGGGGATGAAGCTTTCTTT.

The chain recombines TRBV28 with TRBJ1-4; no definite D call. Germline CDR1 reads MDHEN; CDR2 reads SYDVKM. The V end was cut by 2 bases, the J end by 6 bases, with 13 bases between. This CDR3 is built from 15 residues. The CDR3 reads CASSLLVGSDEKLFF. DNA of the CDR3: TGTGCCAGCAGTTTACTTGTCGGGTCTGATGAAAAACTGTTTTTT.

The gene calls are TRBV5-6 and TRBJ2-1; TRBD2 might be the D (6 bases). This CDR3 region has 13 residues. Between the trimmed V and J ends, which lost 0 bases and 10 bases, there was a span of 11 bases. CDR1 and CDR2 from the germline V gene are SGHDT and YYEEEE. CDR3 bases: TGTGCCAGCAGCTTGGCTGGGGGGAGGGAGCAGTTCTTC. Encoded protein: CASSLAGGREQFF.

This chain uses TRBV11-3 with TRBJ2-2; possibly TRBD2 for D (5 bases). Germline V gene data show CDR1 as SGHNT and CDR2 as YENEEA. V shed 5 bases and J shed 4 bases, with 17 bases lying between them. The CDR3 runs 16 residues. The CDR3 spells CASSTAGQAFTGELFF. The CDR3, as DNA: TGTGCCAGCAGCACGGCGGGTCAGGCCTTCACCGGGGAGCTGTTTTTT.

V and J are TRBV11-2 and TRBJ2-7; no definite D call. V shed 4 bases and J shed 0 bases, with 16 bases lying between them. In germline, CDR1 is SGHAT, CDR2 FQNNGV. This CDR3 is built from 16 residues. Written as DNA, the CDR3 is TGTGCCAGCAGCTCGCCCCAACTATACCCCTCCTACGAGCAGTACTTC. It specifies CASSSPQLYPSYEQYF.

The chain links TRBV27 to TRBJ1-5; 8 bases fit TRBD1. With V trimmed by 10 bases and J by 3 bases, 17 bases remained unmatched. Germline-derived CDR1 and CDR2 are MNHEY and SMNVEV (reference sequence). CDR3 length equals 17 residues. CDR3 coding DNA: TGTGCCAAGATGGGGGAGGGGGGACAGGACTACAATCAGCCCCAGCATTTT. Protein sequence: CAKMGEGGQDYNQPQHF.

The chain couples TRBV19 to TRBJ1-6, with a weak D call TRBD1 (5 bases). Germline CDR1 LNHDA, CDR2 SQIVND (reference sequence). This CDR3 is built from 15 residues. V lost 5 bases and J lost 7, with 15 bases in between. The CDR3 DNA is TGTGCCAGTAGTTACAGGTTCGGTCGCAATTCACCCCTCCACTTT. The encoded protein is CASSYRFGRNSPLHF.

This clone has only one observation. The CDR3 is CASSLDQGGWKNTF. The CDR3 DNA reads TGTGCCAGCAGCTTAGATCAGGGGGGATGGAAAAACACCTTC. The chain joins TRBV7-2 to TRBJ1-2, with TRBD1 identical over 7 bases. V was pared by 1 base and J by 12 bases, with 11 bases of the junction left unmatched. The germline V gene has CDR1 SGHTA and CDR2 FQGNSA. This CDR3 spans 14 amino acids.

This clone was recorded at least ten times. V gene TRBV7-3 combines with J gene TRBJ2-2; no definite D call. CDR3 size: 13 residues. Germline loops: CDR1 SGHTA, CDR2 FQGTGA. V lost 5 bases and J 6 bases, leaving 10 bases between the germline ends. CDR3 sequence reads: CASSPQTPGELFF. The CDR3 nucleotides are TGTGCCAGCAGCCCTCAAACACCCGGGGAGCTGTTTTTT.

Comments on this clone: Other DNA sequences in this sample translate to the same CDR3. The rearrangement links TRBV5-1 to TRBJ1-1, with TRBD1 as a possible D gene (5 bases). Germline V gene lookup returns CDR1 SGHRS and CDR2 YFSETQ. This CDR3 has 13 residues. V was shortened by 4 bases and J by 3 bases, with 10 bases between the two germline ends. CDR3 DNA sequence: TGCGCCAGCAGCCTAAAAGGGGACACTGAAGCTTTCTTT. Protein: CASSLKGDTEAFF.